The 5 T cell receptor beta chains below come from one sample, sequenced in a study of T cells after yellow fever vaccination. TCRdb itself ran the 5' RACE reads through MiXCR, one entry per CDR3 protein. The sample includes 300,000 to 450,000 distinct CDR3 sequences, roughly 8% of them seen just once. The sample was PBMCs, taken roughly 46 days after the first yellow fever vaccination. Every receptor here comes from a man between 18 and 29 years old who received the YFV17D yellow fever vaccine.

This clonotype has only one observation. The rearrangement links TRBV9 to TRBJ1-2; D is uncertain. The CDR3 is 15 residues long. V was clipped by 4 bases and J by 0 bases, with 13 bases between them. Germline CDR1 is SGDLS and CDR2 is YYNGEE. The DNA for the CDR3 is TGTGCCAGCAGCCCAGCGGGTCCCGCTAACTATGGCTACACCTTC. This encodes CASSPAGPANYGYTF. The full variable domain, with the rest looked up from reference TRBV9 and TRBJ1-2, is DSGVTQTPKHLITATGQRVTLRCSPRSGDLSVYWYQQSLDQGLQFLIQYYNGEERAKGNILERFSAQQFPDLHSELNLSSLELGDSALYFCASSPAGPANYGYTFGSGTRLTVV.

V is TRBV13 and J is TRBJ2-1; 7 nucleotides line up with TRBD2. CDR3 length equals 14 residues. Germline CDR1 reads PRHDT; CDR2 reads FYEKMQ (reference sequence). V shed 6 bases, J shed 4 bases, and the junction held 6 bases outside the gene matches. The CDR3 region is CASRWGGPYNEQFF. CDR3 DNA sequence: TGTGCCAGCAGATGGGGGGGACCTTACAATGAGCAGTTCTTC.

The chain employs TRBV5-1 and TRBJ2-7; TRBD2 is a possible D gene (5 bases). The V gene lost 4 bases and the J gene lost 0 bases, with 11 bases spanning the gap. Germline lookup yields CDR1 SGHRS and CDR2 YFSETQ. This CDR3 has 14 residues. The CDR3 DNA sequence: TGCGCCAGCAGCAGCGGCATATCCTCCTACGAGCAGTACTTC. Protein sequence: CASSSGISSYEQYF.

In this sample, this clonotype turned up a few times. V and J are TRBV20-1 and TRBJ2-3; D not resolved. Trimming left V 7 bases short and J 2 bases short, with 13 bases between. The V gene's germline CDR1 is DFQATT and CDR2 SNEGSKA (reference sequence). This CDR3 comprises 13 residues. CDR3 in amino acids: CSVHAFNTDTQYF. As DNA, the CDR3 is TGCAGTGTGCACGCATTTAACACAGATACGCAGTATTTT.

This clonotype was detected a few times. The chain recombines TRBV20-1 with TRBJ2-1; D tentatively fits TRBD1 or TRBD2 (5 bases each). Between the trimmed V and J ends, which lost 1 base and 2 bases, there was a span of 15 bases. The germline V gene encodes CDR1 DFQATT and CDR2 SNEGSKA (reference sequence). The CDR3 consists of 16 residues. The CDR3 reads CSARGVGTPAYNEQFF. The DNA of the CDR3 is TGCAGTGCTAGAGGGGTCGGGACGCCGGCCTACAATGAGCAGTTCTTC.